The 7 T cell receptor beta chains reported below all come from one sample, sequenced in a study of blood T cell repertoires in COVID-19. Generated by immunoSEQ multiplex PCR, the TCRdb table keeps only in-frame clones and is missing some. The sample includes over 150,000 clones, around 87% of them seen just once. The sequenced material came from peripheral blood. These receptors all come from a woman in her 70s with COVID-19, enrolled during active disease.

The rearrangement links TRBV3-1 (or the pseudogene TRBV3-2) to TRBJ1-6; 9 bases align to TRBD1. From germline, CDR1 is LGHDT and CDR2 YNNKEL (reference sequence). The CDR3 spans 17 residues. J lost 2 bases, V lost 2 bases, and 4 bases had no gene match. CDR3 in DNA: TGTGCCAGCAGCCAACTAGGGACAGGGCCCTATAATTCACCCCTCCACTTT. As protein: CASSQLGTGPYNSPLHF.

The chain has TRBV28 and TRBJ1-1; D is perhaps TRBD1 (5 bases). This CDR3 has 15 amino acids. V lost 6 bases and J lost 1, with 15 bases in between. In germline, CDR1 is MDHEN, CDR2 SYDVKM. CDR3 protein: CASRTTGFSNTEAFF. The CDR3 DNA sequence: TGTGCCAGCAGAACAACAGGATTTTCGAACACTGAAGCTTTCTTT.

In this sample, this clone turned up a few times. This chain uses TRBV5-1 with TRBJ1-2, with a tentative D call TRBD1 (5 bases). The ends were cut back, 5 bases at V and 9 bases at J, with 14 bases in the middle. This CDR3 has 12 residues. Germline assignment: CDR1 SGHRS and CDR2 YFSETQ. CDR3 nucleotides: TGCGCCAGCAGTCGGGGGGAGTATCGCTACACCTTC. Its protein is CASSRGEYRYTF.

This chain joins TRBV9 and TRBJ2-3; 12 bases are shared with TRBD2. The CDR3 length is 16 residues. Germline CDR1 and CDR2: SGDLS and YYNGEE. Losses at the gene ends were 3 bases for V and 3 bases for J; bases not matched to a gene: 5. Here the CDR3 reads CASSGLAGVVTDTQYF. CDR3 DNA sequence: TGTGCCAGCAGCGGACTAGCGGGGGTTGTGACAGATACGCAGTATTTT. Looking up the rest from reference TRBV9 and TRBJ2-3 gives the full variable domain: DSGVTQTPKHLITATGQRVTLRCSPRSGDLSVYWYQQSLDQGLQFLIQYYNGEERAKGNILERFSAQQFPDLHSELNLSSLELGDSALYFCASSGLAGVVTDTQYFGPGTRLTVL.

The chain joins TRBV6-5 to TRBJ1-1; maybe TRBD1 (5 bases). CDR3 length: 12 residues. V was cut by 7 bases and J by 6 bases, with 12 bases left in between. Germline V gene data show CDR1 as MNHEY and CDR2 as SVGAGI. The CDR3: CASTAGGAEAFF. The DNA of the CDR3 is TGTGCCAGCACCGCGGGGGGGGCTGAAGCTTTCTTT.

The rearrangement joins TRBV4-1 to TRBJ1-2; maybe TRBD1 (5 bases). CDR1 and CDR2 (germline): MGHRA, YSYEKL. V lost 0 bases and J lost 9, with 17 bases in between. The CDR3 sequence is 15 residues long. CDR3 amino acids: CASSQDGGWVVSYTF. CDR3 coding DNA: TGCGCCAGCAGCCAAGATGGGGGGTGGGTCGTAAGCTACACCTTC.

CDR3 in DNA: TGTGCCAGCAGCTTATCGGCTGGAAACACCATATATTTT. Translation: CASSLSAGNTIYF. V gene TRBV7-9 combines with J gene TRBJ1-3; D not certain. From germline, CDR1 is SEHNR and CDR2 FQNEAQ (reference sequence). Between the trimmed V and J ends, which lost 2 bases and 2 bases, there was a span of 4 bases. The CDR3 runs 13 residues.